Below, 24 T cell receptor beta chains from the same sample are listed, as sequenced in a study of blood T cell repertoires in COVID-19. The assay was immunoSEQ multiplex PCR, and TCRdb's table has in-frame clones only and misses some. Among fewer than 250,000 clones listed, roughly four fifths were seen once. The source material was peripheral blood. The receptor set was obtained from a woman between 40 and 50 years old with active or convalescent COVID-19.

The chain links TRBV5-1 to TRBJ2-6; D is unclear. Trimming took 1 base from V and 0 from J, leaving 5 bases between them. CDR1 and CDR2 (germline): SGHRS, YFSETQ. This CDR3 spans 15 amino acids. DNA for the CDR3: TGCGCCAGCAGCTTGATCCGCTCTGGGGCCAACGTCCTGACTTTC. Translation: CASSLIRSGANVLTF.

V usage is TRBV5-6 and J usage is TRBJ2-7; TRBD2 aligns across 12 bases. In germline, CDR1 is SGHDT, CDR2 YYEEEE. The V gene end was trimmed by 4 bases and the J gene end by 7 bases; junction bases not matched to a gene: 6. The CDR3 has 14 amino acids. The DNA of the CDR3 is TGTGCCAGCAGCCCTAGCGGGGGGGCGTGGGAGCAGTACTTC. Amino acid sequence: CASSPSGGAWEQYF.

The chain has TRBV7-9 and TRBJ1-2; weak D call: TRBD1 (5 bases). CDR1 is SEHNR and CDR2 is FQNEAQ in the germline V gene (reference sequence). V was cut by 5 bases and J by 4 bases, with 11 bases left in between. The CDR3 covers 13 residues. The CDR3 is CASSPVQGYGYTF. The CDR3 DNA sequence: TGTGCCAGCAGCCCCGTCCAGGGCTATGGCTACACCTTC.

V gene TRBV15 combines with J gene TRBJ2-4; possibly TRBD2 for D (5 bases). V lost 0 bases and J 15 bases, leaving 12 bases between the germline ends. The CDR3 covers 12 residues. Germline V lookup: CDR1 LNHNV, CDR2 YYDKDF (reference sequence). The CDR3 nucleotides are TGTGCCACCAGCAGAGATTCGGAGGCGACGTACTTC. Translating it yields CATSRDSEATYF.

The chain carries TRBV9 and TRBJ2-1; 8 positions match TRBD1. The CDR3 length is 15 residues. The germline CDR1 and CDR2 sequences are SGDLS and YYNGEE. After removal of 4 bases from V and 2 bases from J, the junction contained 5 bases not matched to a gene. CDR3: CASSPRQGPYNEQFF. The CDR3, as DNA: TGTGCCAGCAGCCCCAGACAGGGGCCCTACAATGAGCAGTTCTTC.

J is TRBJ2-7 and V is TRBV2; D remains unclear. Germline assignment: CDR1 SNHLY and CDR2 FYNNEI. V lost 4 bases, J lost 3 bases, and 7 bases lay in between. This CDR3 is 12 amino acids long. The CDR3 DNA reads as TGTGCCAGCAGTGTACAGAGCTACGAGCAGTACTTC. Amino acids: CASSVQSYEQYF.

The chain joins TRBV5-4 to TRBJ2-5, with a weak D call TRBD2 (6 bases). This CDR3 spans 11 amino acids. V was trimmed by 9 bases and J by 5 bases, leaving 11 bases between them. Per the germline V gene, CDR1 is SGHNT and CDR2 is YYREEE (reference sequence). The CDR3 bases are TGTGCCACAACCCGGGGGGAGACCCAGTACTTC. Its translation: CATTRGETQYF. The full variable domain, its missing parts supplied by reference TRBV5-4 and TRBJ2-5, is ETGVTQSPTHLIKTRGQQVTLRCSSQSGHNTVSWYQQALGQGPQFIFQYYREEENGRGNFPPRFSGLQFPNYSSELNVNALELDDSALYLCATTRGETQYFGPGTRLLVL.

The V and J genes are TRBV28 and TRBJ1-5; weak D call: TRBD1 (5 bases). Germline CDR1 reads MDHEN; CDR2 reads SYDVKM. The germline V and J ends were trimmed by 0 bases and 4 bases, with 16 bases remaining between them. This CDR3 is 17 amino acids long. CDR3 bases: TGTGCCAGCAGTTTATGGACCCGACAGAAAGGGAATCAGCCCCAGCATTTT. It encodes CASSLWTRQKGNQPQHF. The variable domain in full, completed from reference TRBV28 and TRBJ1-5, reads DVKVTQSSRYLVKRTGEKVFLECVQDMDHENMFWYRQDPGLGLRLIYFSYDVKMKEKGDIPEGYSVSREKKERFSLILESASTNQTSMYLCASSLWTRQKGNQPQHFGDGTRLSIL.

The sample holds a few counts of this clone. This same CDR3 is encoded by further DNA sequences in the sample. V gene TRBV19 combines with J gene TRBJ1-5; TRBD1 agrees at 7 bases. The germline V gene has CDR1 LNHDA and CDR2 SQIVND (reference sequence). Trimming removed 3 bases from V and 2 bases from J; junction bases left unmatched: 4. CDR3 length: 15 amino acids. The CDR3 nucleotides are TGTGCCAGTAGTATCGGTCAGGGGGGCAATCAGCCCCAGCATTTT. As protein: CASSIGQGGNQPQHF.

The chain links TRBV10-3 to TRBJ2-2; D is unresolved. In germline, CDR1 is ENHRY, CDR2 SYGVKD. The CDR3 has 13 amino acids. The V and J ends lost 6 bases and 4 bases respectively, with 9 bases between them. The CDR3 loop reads CAIRGEFTGELFF. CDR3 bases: TGTGCCATCAGGGGCGAATTCACCGGGGAGCTGTTTTTT.

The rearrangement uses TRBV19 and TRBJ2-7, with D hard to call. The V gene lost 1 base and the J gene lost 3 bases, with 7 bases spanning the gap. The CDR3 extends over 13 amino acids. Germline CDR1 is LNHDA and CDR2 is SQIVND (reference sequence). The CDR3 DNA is TGTGCCAGTAGTATAGCACAGAGCTACGAGCAGTACTTC. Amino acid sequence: CASSIAQSYEQYF.

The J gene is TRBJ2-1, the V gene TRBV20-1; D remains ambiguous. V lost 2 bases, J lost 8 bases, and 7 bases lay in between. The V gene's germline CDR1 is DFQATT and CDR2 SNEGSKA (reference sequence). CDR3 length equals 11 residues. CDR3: CSARSGHEQFF. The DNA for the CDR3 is TGCAGTGCTAGATCGGGTCATGAGCAGTTCTTC.

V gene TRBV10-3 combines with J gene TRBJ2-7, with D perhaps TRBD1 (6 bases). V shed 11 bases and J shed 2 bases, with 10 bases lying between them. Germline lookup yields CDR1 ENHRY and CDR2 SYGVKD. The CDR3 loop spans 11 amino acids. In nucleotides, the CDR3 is TGTGCCGGAGGACAGACCTACGAGCAGTACTTC. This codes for CAGGQTYEQYF.

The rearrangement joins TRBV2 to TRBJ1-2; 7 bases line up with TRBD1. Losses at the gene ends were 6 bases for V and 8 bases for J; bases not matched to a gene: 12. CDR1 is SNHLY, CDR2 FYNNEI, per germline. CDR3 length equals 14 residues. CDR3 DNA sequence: TGTGCCAGCAGGATTGGGACAGAACCAGCGGGCTACACCTTC. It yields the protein CASRIGTEPAGYTF.

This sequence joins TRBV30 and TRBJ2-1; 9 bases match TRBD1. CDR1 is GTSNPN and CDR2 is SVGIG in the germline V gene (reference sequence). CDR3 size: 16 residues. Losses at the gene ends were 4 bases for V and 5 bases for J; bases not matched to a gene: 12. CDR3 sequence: CAWKDRGKDYNNEQFF. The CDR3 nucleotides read TGTGCCTGGAAAGACAGGGGGAAGGACTACAACAATGAGCAGTTCTTC.

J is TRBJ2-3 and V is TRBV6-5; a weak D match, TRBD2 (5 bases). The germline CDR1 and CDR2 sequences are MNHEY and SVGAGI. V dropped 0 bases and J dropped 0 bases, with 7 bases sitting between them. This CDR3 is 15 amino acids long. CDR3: CASSYSSGSTDTQYF. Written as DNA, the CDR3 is TGTGCCAGCAGTTACTCGAGCGGCAGCACAGATACGCAGTATTTT.

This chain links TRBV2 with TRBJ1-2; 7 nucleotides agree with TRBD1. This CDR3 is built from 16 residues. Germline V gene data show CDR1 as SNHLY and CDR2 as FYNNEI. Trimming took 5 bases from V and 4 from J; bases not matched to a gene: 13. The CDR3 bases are TGTGCCAGCAGTAGGACGACAGGGCCGGGGATCTATGGCTACACCTTC. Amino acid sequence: CASSRTTGPGIYGYTF.

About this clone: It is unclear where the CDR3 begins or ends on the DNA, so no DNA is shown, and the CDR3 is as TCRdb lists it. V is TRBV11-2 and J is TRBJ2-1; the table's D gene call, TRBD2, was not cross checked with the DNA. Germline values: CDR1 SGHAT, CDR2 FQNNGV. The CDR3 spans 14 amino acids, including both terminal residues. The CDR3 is CASSLVAPGSGPFF.

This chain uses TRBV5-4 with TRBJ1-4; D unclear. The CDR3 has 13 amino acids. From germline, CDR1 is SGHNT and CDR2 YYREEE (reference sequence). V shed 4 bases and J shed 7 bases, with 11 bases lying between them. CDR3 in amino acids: CASSASGVEKLFF. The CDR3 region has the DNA TGTGCCAGCAGCGCTTCAGGCGTTGAAAAACTGTTTTTT. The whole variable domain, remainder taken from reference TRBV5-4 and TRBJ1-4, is ETGVTQSPTHLIKTRGQQVTLRCSSQSGHNTVSWYQQALGQGPQFIFQYYREEENGRGNFPPRFSGLQFPNYSSELNVNALELDDSALYLCASSASGVEKLFFGSGTQLSVL.

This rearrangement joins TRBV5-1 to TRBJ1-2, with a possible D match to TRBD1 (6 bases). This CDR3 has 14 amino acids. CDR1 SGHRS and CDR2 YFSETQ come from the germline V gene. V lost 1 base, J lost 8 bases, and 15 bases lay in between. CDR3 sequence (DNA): TGCGCCAGCAGCTTGACTCAGGGGCCAGGGGGCTACACCTTC. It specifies CASSLTQGPGGYTF.

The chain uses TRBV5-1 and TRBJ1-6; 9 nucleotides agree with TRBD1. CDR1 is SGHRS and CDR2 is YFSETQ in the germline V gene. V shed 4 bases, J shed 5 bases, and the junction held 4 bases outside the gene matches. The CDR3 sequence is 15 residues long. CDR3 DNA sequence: TGCGCCAGCAGCCTCAGGACAGGGGATAATTCACCCCTCCACTTT. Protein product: CASSLRTGDNSPLHF.

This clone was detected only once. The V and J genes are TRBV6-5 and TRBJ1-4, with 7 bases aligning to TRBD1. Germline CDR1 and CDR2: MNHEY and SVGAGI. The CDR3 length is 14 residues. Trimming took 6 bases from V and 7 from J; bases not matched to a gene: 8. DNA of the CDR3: TGTGCCAGCAGGACGACAGGGTTTAGTGAAAAACTGTTTTTT. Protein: CASRTTGFSEKLFF.

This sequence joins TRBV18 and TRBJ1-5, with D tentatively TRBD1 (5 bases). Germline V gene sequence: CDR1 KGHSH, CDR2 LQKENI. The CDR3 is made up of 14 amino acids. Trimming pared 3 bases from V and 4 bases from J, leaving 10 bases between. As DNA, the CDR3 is TGTGCCAGCTCACCGGAGGGGAGTAATCAGCCCCAGCATTTT. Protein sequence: CASSPEGSNQPQHF. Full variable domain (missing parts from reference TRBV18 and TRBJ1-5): NAGVMQNPRHLVRRRGQEARLRCSPMKGHSHVYWYRQLPEEGLKFMVYLQKENIIDESGMPKERFSAEFPKEGPSILRIQQVVRGDSAAYFCASSPEGSNQPQHFGDGTRLSIL.

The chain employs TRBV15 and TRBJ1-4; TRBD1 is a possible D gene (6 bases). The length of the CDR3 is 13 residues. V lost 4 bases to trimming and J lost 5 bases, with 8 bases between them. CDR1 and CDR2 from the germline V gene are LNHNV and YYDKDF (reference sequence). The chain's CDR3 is CATSKDSNEKLFF. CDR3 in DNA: TGTGCCACCAGCAAGGACAGCAATGAAAAACTGTTTTTT.